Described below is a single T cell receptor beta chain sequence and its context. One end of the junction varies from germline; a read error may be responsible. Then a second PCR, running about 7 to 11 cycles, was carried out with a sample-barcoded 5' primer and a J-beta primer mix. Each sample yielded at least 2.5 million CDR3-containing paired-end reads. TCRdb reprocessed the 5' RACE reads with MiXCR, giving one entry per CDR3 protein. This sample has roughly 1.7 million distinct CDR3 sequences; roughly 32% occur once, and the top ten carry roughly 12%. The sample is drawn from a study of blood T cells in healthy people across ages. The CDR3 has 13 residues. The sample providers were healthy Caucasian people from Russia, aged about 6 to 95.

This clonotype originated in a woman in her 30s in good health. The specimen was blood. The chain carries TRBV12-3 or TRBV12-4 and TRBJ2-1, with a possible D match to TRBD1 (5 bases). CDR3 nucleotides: TGTGCCAGTTTGGCAGGGCCTTACAATGAGCGGTTCTTC. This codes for CASLAGPYNERFF.